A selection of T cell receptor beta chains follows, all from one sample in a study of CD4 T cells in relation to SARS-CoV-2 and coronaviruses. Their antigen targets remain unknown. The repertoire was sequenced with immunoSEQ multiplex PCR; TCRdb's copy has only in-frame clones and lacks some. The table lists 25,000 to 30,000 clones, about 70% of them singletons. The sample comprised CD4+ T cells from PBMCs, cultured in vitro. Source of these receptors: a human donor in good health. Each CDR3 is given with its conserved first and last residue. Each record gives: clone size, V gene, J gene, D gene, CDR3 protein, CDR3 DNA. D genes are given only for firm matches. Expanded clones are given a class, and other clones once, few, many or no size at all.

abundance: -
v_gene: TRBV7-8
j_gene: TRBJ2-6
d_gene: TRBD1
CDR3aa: CASSLKGAAGANVLTF
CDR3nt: TGTGCCAGCAGCTTAAAGGGGGCTGCTGGGGCCAACGTCCTGACTTTC

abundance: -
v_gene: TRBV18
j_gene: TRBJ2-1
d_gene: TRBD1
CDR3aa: CASSPWTGGRDEQFF
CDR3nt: TGTGCCAGCTCACCATGGACAGGGGGCCGAGATGAGCAGTTCTTC

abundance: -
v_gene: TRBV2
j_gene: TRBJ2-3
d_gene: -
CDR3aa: CASSERPILSTDTQYF
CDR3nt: TGTGCCAGCAGTGAAAGGCCCATACTCAGCACAGATACGCAGTATTTT

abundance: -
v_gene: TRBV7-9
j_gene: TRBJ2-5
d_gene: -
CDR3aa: CASSLQRNQETQYF
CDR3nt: TGTGCCAGCAGCTTACAACGAAACCAAGAGACCCAGTACTTC

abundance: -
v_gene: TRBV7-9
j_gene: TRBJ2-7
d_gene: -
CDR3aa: CASSLDAGPLSYEQYF
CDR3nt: TGTGCCAGCAGCTTAGACGCGGGACCGTTATCCTACGAGCAGTACTTC

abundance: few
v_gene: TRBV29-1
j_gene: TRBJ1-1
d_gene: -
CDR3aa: CSVARNMNTEAFF
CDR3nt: TGCAGCGTTGCCAGGAACATGAACACTGAAGCTTTCTTT

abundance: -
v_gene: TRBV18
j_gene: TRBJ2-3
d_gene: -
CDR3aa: CASSTTDTQYF
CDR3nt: TGTGCCAGCTCGACAACAGATACGCAGTATTTT

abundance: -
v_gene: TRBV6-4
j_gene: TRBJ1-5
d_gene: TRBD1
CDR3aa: CASSDSGDRGGNQPQHF
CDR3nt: TGTGCCAGCAGTGACTCGGGGGACAGGGGAGGCAATCAGCCCCAGCATTTT

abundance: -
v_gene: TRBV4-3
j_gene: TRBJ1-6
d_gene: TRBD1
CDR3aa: CASSQENRGSPLHF
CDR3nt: TGCGCCAGCAGCCAGGAGAACAGGGGTTCACCCCTCCACTTT

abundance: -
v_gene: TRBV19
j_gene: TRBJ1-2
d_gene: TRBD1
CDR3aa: CASSPSGTAFHYGYTF
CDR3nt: TGTGCCAGTAGCCCCTCGGGGACAGCCTTCCACTATGGCTACACCTTC

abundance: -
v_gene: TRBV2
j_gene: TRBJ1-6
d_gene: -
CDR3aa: CASRNGMMGSSPLHF
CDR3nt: TGTGCCAGCAGGAACGGGATGATGGGGTCTTCACCCCTCCACTTT